The 24 T cell receptor beta chains in this list originate from one sample, sequenced in a study of radiation and T cells in renal cell carcinoma. Sequencing used immunoSEQ multiplex PCR; TCRdb keeps in-frame clones, though not all of them. The sample consists of over 60,000 clones, roughly 79% of them appearing once. Time point defined: blood 2 weeks post-SBRT. As for treatment: 15 Gy SBRT to primary tumor, nephrectomy 4 weeks later. Sample: blood, taken from a patient whose treatment included radiotherapy and nephrectomy. The receptors originated from a man between 60 and 70 years old with renal cell carcinoma.

The J gene is TRBJ2-5, the V gene TRBV5-6; TRBD1 might be the D (5 bases). The CDR3 contains 14 residues. The ends were cut back, 0 bases at V and 1 base at J, with 7 bases in the middle. Germline V lookup: CDR1 SGHDT, CDR2 YYEEEE. The CDR3 DNA reads TGTGCCAGCAGCTTGGTTGACAGCCAAGAGACCCAGTACTTC. Its translation is CASSLVDSQETQYF. Together with reference TRBV5-6 and TRBJ2-5, the CDR3 gives the full variable domain: DAGVTQSPTHLIKTRGQQVTLRCSPKSGHDTVSWYQQALGQGPQFIFQYYEEEERQRGNFPDRFSGHQFPNYSSELNVNALLLGDSALYLCASSLVDSQETQYFGPGTRLLVL.

The chain combines TRBV7-2 with TRBJ2-5, with D uncertain. V lost 1 base and J 4 bases, leaving 7 bases between the germline ends. The CDR3 runs to 13 residues. Germline CDR1 is SGHTA and CDR2 is FQGNSA. CDR3 nucleotides: TGTGCCAGCAGCTTAGAATTCGGAGAGACCCAGTACTTC. This gives the protein CASSLEFGETQYF.

The chain has TRBV5-1 and TRBJ2-1; perhaps TRBD1 as D (6 bases). The ends were cut back, 0 bases at V and 8 bases at J, with 15 bases in the middle. Germline CDR1 and CDR2: SGHRS and YFSETQ. The CDR3 runs to 15 residues. The DNA of the CDR3 is TGCGCCAGCAGCTTGGAAGGGCAGGGGTCCCATGAGCAGTTCTTC. Protein: CASSLEGQGSHEQFF. Drawing the rest from reference TRBV5-1 and TRBJ2-1, the complete variable domain is KAGVTQTPRYLIKTRGQQVTLSCSPISGHRSVSWYQQTPGQGLQFLFEYFSETQRNKGNFPGRFSGRQFSNSRSEMNVSTLELGDSALYLCASSLEGQGSHEQFFGPGTRLTVL.

The chain combines TRBV29-1 with TRBJ2-3; D is unresolved. Germline CDR1 SQVTM, CDR2 ANQGSEA. The length of the CDR3 is 13 residues. V lost 3 bases to trimming and J lost 0 bases, with 7 bases between them. The CDR3 spells CSVDTGSTDTQYF. DNA of the CDR3: TGCAGCGTTGATACCGGGAGCACAGATACGCAGTATTTT.

CDR3 in amino acids: CASSLWDRAYGYTF. Written as DNA, the CDR3 is TGTGCCAGCAGCTTATGGGACAGGGCCTATGGCTACACCTTC. The rearrangement links TRBV5-6 to TRBJ1-2, with TRBD1 identical over 9 bases. Trimming took 2 bases from V and 4 from J; bases not matched to a gene: 3. The germline CDR1 and CDR2 sequences are SGHDT and YYEEEE. CDR3 size: 14 residues.

The gene calls are TRBV6-5 and TRBJ2-5; perhaps D is TRBD1 or TRBD2 (5 bases each). CDR3 length: 15 residues. CDR1 is MNHEY and CDR2 is SVGAGI in the germline V gene. Trimming removed 7 bases from V and 1 base from J, with 16 bases in between. CDR3 in amino acids: CASIRGPGPQETQYF. In DNA, the CDR3 is TGTGCCAGCATCCGGGGACCGGGACCCCAAGAGACCCAGTACTTC.

The CDR3 spells CASSLDSAADTEAFF. CDR3 nucleotides: TGCGCCAGCAGCTTGGATTCGGCAGCCGACACTGAAGCTTTCTTT. The V call is TRBV5-1, the J call TRBJ1-1; D call uncertain. Germline assignment: CDR1 SGHRS and CDR2 YFSETQ. V lost 0 bases to trimming and J lost 3 bases, with 12 bases between them. This CDR3 region has 15 residues.

The rearrangement links TRBV13 to TRBJ2-1; D unclear. The CDR3 has 14 residues. V was clipped by 6 bases and J by 9 bases, with 18 bases between them. The germline CDR1 and CDR2 sequences are PRHDT and FYEKMQ (reference sequence). The CDR3 region is CASSGFGSSSEQFF. The CDR3 bases are TGTGCCAGCAGTGGCTTTGGTTCTAGTTCTGAGCAGTTCTTC.

The chain couples TRBV4-3 to TRBJ2-1; D is undetermined. V shed 0 bases and J shed 6 bases, with 12 bases lying between them. Germline CDR1 reads LGHNA; CDR2 reads YSLEER. The CDR3 loop spans 15 amino acids. CDR3 in DNA: TGCGCCAGCAGCCAAGATTCAGATCAAGCCAATGAGCAGTTCTTC. This gives the protein CASSQDSDQANEQFF.

The chain is built from TRBV7-8 and TRBJ1-5; TRBD1 agrees at 8 bases. This CDR3 region has 18 residues. The junction had 9 bases not matched to a gene; V was cut back by 1 base and J by 1 base. Germline CDR1 is SGHVS and CDR2 is FQNEAQ. CDR3 in DNA: TGTGCCAGCAGCTTAGGGACAGGGTCTGGCTTGAGCAATCAGCCCCAGCATTTT. It encodes CASSLGTGSGLSNQPQHF.

The chain is built from TRBV5-6 and TRBJ1-5; 7 bases agree with TRBD1. V was clipped by 4 bases and J by 4 bases; unmatched bases: 14. CDR3 length: 17 residues. The germline gives CDR1 SGHDT, CDR2 YYEEEE. CDR3 nucleotide sequence: TGTGCCAGCAGCACTCGACAGGGACCCCCGGGAAATCAGCCCCAGCATTTT. Translating gives CASSTRQGPPGNQPQHF. The whole variable domain, remainder taken from reference TRBV5-6 and TRBJ1-5, is DAGVTQSPTHLIKTRGQQVTLRCSPKSGHDTVSWYQQALGQGPQFIFQYYEEEERQRGNFPDRFSGHQFPNYSSELNVNALLLGDSALYLCASSTRQGPPGNQPQHFGDGTRLSIL.

V and J are TRBV19 and TRBJ1-1; D gene ambiguous. Germline V lookup: CDR1 LNHDA, CDR2 SQIVND (reference sequence). V was trimmed by 2 bases and J by 8 bases, leaving 18 bases between them. This CDR3 is 15 amino acids long. In nucleotides, the CDR3 is TGTGCCAGTAGTATAAAGGGCAGGTCTATGGCAGAAGCTTTCTTT. Protein sequence: CASSIKGRSMAEAFF.

This clone was observed a few times. The chain combines TRBV9 with TRBJ2-3, with D perhaps TRBD1 or TRBD2 (5 bases each). V was cut by 0 bases and J by 2 bases, with 7 bases left in between. This CDR3 region has 14 residues. Germline-derived CDR1 and CDR2 are SGDLS and YYNGEE. CDR3 sequence reads: CASSVGGSTDTQYF. The CDR3 DNA reads as TGTGCCAGCAGCGTAGGGGGGTCCACAGATACGCAGTATTTT.

This rearrangement joins TRBV4-3 to TRBJ1-2, with D possibly matching TRBD1 (5 bases). This CDR3 has 14 amino acids. The germline V gene encodes CDR1 LGHNA and CDR2 YSLEER. V gave up 5 bases and J gave up 7 bases, with 17 bases separating them. The CDR3 protein is CASSSGTGTFGYTF. CDR3 DNA sequence: TGCGCCAGCAGCTCCGGGACGGGGACGTTTGGCTACACCTTC.

This clone was seen many times. The chain recombines TRBV7-9 with TRBJ2-2, with TRBD2 matching 7 bases. This CDR3 contains 15 residues. V dropped 6 bases and J dropped 6; count of bases not matched to a gene: 10. Germline V CDR1 and CDR2: SEHNR, FQNEAQ (reference sequence). In DNA form, the CDR3 reads TGTGCCAGCAGTCCGACTAGCTTTCGGGCCGGGGAGCTGTTTTTT. This sequence encodes CASSPTSFRAGELFF.

The rearrangement joins TRBV5-8 to TRBJ2-5; D unresolved. V shed 0 bases and J shed 1 base, with 4 bases lying between them. The CDR3 sequence is 13 residues long. Looked up from germline, CDR1 is SGHTS and CDR2 is YDEGEE. The CDR3: CASSLGLQETQYF. The CDR3 coding sequence is TGTGCCAGCAGCTTGGGGCTCCAAGAGACCCAGTACTTC.

This chain uses TRBV5-6 with TRBJ1-2; no clear D. This CDR3 has 14 residues. V was trimmed by 1 base and J by 8 bases, leaving 15 bases between them. CDR1 and CDR2 (germline): SGHDT, YYEEEE. CDR3 residues: CASSLWQAGPGYTF. The CDR3 DNA is TGTGCCAGCAGCTTGTGGCAGGCCGGCCCCGGCTACACCTTC.

J is TRBJ1-6 and V is TRBV7-8, with D maybe TRBD1 (5 bases). This CDR3 region has 15 residues. V was trimmed by 1 base and J by 7 bases, leaving 11 bases between them. Germline V gene sequence: CDR1 SGHVS, CDR2 FQNEAQ. This CDR3 reads CASSLGEGENSPLHF. The CDR3 DNA reads as TGTGCCAGCAGCTTAGGGGAAGGGGAAAATTCACCCCTCCACTTT. The entire variable domain, with the rest obtained from reference TRBV7-8 and TRBJ1-6, is as follows: GAGVSQSPRYKVAKRGQDVALRCDPISGHVSLFWYQQALGQGPEFLTYFQNEAQLDKSGLPSDRFFAERPEGSVSTLKIQRTQQEDSAVYLCASSLGEGENSPLHFGNGTRLTVT.

This chain links TRBV19 with TRBJ1-5; D possibly corresponds to TRBD1 (6 bases). This CDR3 is 13 amino acids long. Germline V CDR1 and CDR2: LNHDA, SQIVND (reference sequence). The ends were cut back, 4 bases at V and 6 bases at J, with 10 bases in the middle. The CDR3 coding sequence is TGTGCCAGTAGTAGGGGGGGCTCTCAGCCCCAGCATTTT. It is translated as CASSRGGSQPQHF.

The chain combines TRBV28 with TRBJ2-1; D is uncertain. This CDR3 is 13 amino acids long. The V gene's germline CDR1 is MDHEN and CDR2 SYDVKM. Trimming pared 11 bases from V and 4 bases from J, leaving 15 bases between. CDR3 protein: CAGRKTDYNEQFF. CDR3 nucleotides: TGTGCCGGCCGGAAAACTGATTACAATGAGCAGTTCTTC.

The chain uses TRBV7-8 and TRBJ1-6; 8 bases match TRBD1. Germline trimming cut 3 bases from V and 6 bases from J; bases unmatched to any gene: 4. This CDR3 comprises 15 residues. CDR1 SGHVS and CDR2 FQNEAQ come from the germline V gene. The CDR3 loop reads CASSLRTGSNSPLHF. CDR3 sequence (DNA): TGTGCCAGCAGCTTGAGGACAGGGAGTAATTCACCCCTCCACTTT.

The chain is built from TRBV6-1 and TRBJ2-6, with D unclear. This CDR3 has 16 residues. Germline CDR1 MNHNS, CDR2 SASEGT. V lost 0 bases and J lost 2, with 8 bases in between. The CDR3 nucleotides are TGTGCCAGCAGTGAAGCTTTGTTGGCTGGGGCCAACGTCCTGACTTTC. Its translation: CASSEALLAGANVLTF.

CDR3: CSVRLAGGNRHSGANVLTF. The CDR3 DNA reads as TGCAGCGTTCGTCTAGCGGGGGGTAATCGACACTCTGGGGCCAACGTCCTGACTTTC. V usage is TRBV29-1 and J usage is TRBJ2-6, with 11 bases matching TRBD2. CDR1 and CDR2 from the germline V gene are SQVTM and ANQGSEA. J lost 0 bases, V lost 5 bases, and 12 bases had no gene match. The CDR3 length is 19 residues.

The V and J genes are TRBV6-1 and TRBJ2-7, with TRBD2 matching 8 bases. V lost 2 bases, J lost 4 bases, and 19 bases stayed unmatched. This CDR3 is 19 amino acids long. Germline loops: CDR1 MNHNS, CDR2 SASEGT. In DNA, the CDR3 is TGTGCCAGCAGTGAATATCAAGCGGGAGTCCTCCTCGGGGGTTACGAGCAGTACGTC. This sequence encodes CASSEYQAGVLLGGYEQYV.